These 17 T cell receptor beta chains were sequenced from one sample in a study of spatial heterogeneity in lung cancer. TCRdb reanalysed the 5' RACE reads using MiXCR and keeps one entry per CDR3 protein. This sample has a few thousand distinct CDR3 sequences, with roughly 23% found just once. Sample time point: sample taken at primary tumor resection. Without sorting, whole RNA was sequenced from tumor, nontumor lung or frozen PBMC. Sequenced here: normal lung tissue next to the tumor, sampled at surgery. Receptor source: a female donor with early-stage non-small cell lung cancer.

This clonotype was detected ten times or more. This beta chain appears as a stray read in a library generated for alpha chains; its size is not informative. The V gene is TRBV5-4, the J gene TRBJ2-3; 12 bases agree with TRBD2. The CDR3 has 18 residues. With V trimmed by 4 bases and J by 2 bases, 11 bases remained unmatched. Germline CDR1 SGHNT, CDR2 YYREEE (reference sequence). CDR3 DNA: TGTGCCAGCAGCCTTGGTACTAGCGGGGGGAGACTCACAGATACGCAGTATTTT. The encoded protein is CASSLGTSGGRLTDTQYF.

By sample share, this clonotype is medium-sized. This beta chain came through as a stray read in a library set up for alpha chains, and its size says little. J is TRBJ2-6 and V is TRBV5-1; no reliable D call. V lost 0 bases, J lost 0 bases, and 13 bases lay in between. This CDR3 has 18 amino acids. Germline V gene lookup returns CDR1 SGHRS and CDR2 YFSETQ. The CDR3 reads CASSLAGEASSGANVLTF. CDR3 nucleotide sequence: TGCGCCAGCAGCTTGGCCGGCGAGGCCAGCTCTGGGGCCAACGTCCTGACTTTC.

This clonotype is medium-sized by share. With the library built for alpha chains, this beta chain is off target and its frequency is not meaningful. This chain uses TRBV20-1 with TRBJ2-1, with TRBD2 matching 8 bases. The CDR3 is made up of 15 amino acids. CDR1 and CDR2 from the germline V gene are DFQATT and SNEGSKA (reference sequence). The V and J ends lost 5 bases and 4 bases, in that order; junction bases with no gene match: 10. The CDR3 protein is CSALHGLAQYNEQFF. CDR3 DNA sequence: TGCAGTGCTCTCCATGGACTAGCACAGTACAATGAGCAGTTCTTC.

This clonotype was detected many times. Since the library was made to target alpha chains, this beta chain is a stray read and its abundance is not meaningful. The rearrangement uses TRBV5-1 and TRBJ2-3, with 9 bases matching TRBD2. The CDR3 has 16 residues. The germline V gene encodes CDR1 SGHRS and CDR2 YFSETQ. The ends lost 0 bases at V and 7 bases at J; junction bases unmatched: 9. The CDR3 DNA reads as TGCGCCAGCAGCTTGGCCGTGGGACTAGCTGAGAATACGCAGTATTTT. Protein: CASSLAVGLAENTQYF.

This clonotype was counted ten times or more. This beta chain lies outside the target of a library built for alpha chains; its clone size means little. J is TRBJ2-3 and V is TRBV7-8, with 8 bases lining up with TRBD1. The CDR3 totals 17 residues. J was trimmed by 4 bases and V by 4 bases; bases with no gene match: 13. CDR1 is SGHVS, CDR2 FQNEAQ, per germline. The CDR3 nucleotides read TGTGCCAGCAGCTGGGGTCAGGGGGCGGATTCATCAGATACGCAGTATTTT. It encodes CASSWGQGADSSDTQYF.

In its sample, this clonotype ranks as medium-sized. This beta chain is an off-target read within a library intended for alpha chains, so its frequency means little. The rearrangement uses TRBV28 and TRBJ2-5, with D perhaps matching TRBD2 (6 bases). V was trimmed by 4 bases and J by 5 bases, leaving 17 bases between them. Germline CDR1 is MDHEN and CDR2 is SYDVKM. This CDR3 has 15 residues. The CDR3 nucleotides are TGTGCCAGCAGTTACCCCCCACCGGGAGTGGAGACCCAGTACTTC. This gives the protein CASSYPPPGVETQYF. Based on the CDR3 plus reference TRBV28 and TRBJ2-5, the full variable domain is DVKVTQSSRYLVKRTGEKVFLECVQDMDHENMFWYRQDPGLGLRLIYFSYDVKMKEKGDIPEGYSVSREKKERFSLILESASTNQTSMYLCASSYPPPGVETQYFGPGTRLLVL.

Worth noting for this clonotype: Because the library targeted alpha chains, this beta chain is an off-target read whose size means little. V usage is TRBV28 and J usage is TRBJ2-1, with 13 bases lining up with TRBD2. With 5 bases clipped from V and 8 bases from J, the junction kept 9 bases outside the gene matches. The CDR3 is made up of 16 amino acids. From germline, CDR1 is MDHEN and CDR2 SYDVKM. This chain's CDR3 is CASSAPLAGGRDEQFF. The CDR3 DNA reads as TGTGCCAGCAGTGCCCCACTAGCGGGAGGGAGGGATGAGCAGTTCTTC.

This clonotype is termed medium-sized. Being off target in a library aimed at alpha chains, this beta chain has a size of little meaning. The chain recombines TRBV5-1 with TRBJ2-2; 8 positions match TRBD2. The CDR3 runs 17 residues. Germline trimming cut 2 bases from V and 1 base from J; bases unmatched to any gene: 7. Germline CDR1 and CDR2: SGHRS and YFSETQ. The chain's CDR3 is CASSFFPGLENTGELFF. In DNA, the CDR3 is TGCGCCAGCAGCTTCTTCCCGGGACTAGAGAACACCGGGGAGCTGTTTTTT. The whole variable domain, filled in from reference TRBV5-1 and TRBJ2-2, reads KAGVTQTPRYLIKTRGQQVTLSCSPISGHRSVSWYQQTPGQGLQFLFEYFSETQRNKGNFPGRFSGRQFSNSRSEMNVSTLELGDSALYLCASSFFPGLENTGELFFGEGSRLTVL.

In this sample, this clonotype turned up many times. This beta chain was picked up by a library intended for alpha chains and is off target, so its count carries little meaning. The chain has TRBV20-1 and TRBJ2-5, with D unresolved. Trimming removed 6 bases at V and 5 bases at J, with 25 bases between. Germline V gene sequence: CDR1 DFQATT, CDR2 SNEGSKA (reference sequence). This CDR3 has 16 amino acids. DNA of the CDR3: TGCAGTGCGACCAGCTTGGGTGGTTTCGATGTGGAGACCCAGTACTTC. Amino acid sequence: CSATSLGGFDVETQYF.

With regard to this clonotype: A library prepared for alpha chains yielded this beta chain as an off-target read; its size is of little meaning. This CDR3 reads CAGAFGGTALEQYF. The CDR3, as DNA: TGTGCCGGGGCGTTCGGAGGGACAGCCCTCGAGCAGTACTTC. The chain carries TRBV6-2 or TRBV6-3 and TRBJ2-7, with a possible D match to TRBD1 (7 bases). The ends were cut back, 11 bases at V and 6 bases at J, with 23 bases in the middle. The germline CDR1 and CDR2 sequences are MNHEY and SVGEGT. CDR3 length: 14 amino acids.

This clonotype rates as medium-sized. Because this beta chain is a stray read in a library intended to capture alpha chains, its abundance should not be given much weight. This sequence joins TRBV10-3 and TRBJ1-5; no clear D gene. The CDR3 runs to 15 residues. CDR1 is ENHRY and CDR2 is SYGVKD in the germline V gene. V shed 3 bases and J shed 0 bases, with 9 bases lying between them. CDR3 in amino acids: CAISEGRNSNQPQHF. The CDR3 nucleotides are TGTGCCATCAGTGAAGGACGGAATAGCAATCAGCCCCAGCATTTT.

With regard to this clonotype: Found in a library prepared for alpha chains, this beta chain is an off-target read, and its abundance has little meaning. CDR3 sequence reads: CASSLKGTYEQYF. The CDR3 DNA reads as TGCGCCAGCAGCTTGAAAGGGACCTACGAGCAGTACTTC. The genes are TRBV5-1 and TRBJ2-7; D remains unclear. Trimming removed 1 base from V and 2 bases from J, with 7 bases in between. This CDR3 region has 13 residues. Germline V gene lookup returns CDR1 SGHRS and CDR2 YFSETQ.

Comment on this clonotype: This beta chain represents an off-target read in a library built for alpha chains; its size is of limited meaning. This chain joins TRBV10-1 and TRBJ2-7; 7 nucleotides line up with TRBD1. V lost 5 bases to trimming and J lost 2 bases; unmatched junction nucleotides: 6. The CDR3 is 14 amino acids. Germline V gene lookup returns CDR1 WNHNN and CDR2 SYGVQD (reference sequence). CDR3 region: CASSTGTATYEQYF. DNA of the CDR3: TGCGCCAGCAGTACCGGGACAGCGACCTACGAGCAGTACTTC.

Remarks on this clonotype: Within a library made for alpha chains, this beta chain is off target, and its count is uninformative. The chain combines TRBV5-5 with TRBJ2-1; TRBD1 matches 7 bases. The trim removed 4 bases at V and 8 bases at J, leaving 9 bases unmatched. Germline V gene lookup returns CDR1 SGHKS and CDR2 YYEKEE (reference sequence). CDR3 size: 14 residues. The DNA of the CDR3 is TGTGCCAGCAGCCCGACAGGGTCCCGGGATGAGCAGTTCTTC. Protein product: CASSPTGSRDEQFF.

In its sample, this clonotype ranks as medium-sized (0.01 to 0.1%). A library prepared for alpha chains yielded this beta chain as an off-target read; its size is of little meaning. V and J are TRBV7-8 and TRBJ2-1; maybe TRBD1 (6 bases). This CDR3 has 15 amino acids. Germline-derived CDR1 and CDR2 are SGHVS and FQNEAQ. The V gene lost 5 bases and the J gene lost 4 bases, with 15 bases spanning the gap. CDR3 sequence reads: CASSPIRGGYNEQFF. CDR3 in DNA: TGTGCCAGCAGCCCCATCCGAGGGGGTTACAATGAGCAGTTCTTC.

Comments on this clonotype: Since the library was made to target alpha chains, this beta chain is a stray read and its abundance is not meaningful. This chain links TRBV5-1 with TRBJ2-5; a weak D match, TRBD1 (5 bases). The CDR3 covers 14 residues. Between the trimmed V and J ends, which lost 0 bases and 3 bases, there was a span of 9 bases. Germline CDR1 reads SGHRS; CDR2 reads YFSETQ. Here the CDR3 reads CASSLGQYKETQYF. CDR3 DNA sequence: TGCGCCAGCAGCTTGGGACAGTACAAAGAGACCCAGTACTTC.

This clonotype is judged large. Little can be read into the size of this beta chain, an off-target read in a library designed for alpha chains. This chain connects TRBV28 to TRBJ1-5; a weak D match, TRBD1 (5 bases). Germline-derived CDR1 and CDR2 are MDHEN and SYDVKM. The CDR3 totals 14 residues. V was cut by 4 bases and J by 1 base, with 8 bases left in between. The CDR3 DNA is TGTGCCAGCAGTTCGGGGGGGAGCAATCAGCCCCAGCATTTT. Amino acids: CASSSGGSNQPQHF.